A single sample is the source of the 20 T cell receptor beta chains below, sequenced in a study of CD8 T cells in ankylosing spondylitis. MiXCR was run by TCRdb on the 5' RACE reads, yielding one entry per CDR3 protein. This sample carries 120,000 to 150,000 distinct CDR3 sequences, about 8% of them seen once, and the ten largest clones take 7.3%. Sequencing was carried out using synovial fluid, either unsorted or a sorted T cell fraction (not recorded which). These receptors were collected from a male donor with ankylosing spondylitis.

This clonotype occurred many times. The gene calls are TRBV10-2 and TRBJ1-4, with 8 nucleotides matching TRBD1. V shed 3 bases and J 8 bases; nucleotides not matched to a gene: 8. The CDR3 consists of 15 residues. Germline-derived CDR1 and CDR2 are WSHSY and SAAADI. This CDR3 reads CASSDTTGVSEKLFF. The CDR3 nucleotides read TGCGCCAGCAGTGATACGACAGGGGTATCAGAAAAACTGTTTTTT.

This clonotype was recorded at least ten times. The J gene is TRBJ1-6, the V gene TRBV6-6, with a weak D call TRBD1 (5 bases). This CDR3 has 12 amino acids. The V end was cut by 6 bases, the J end by 14 bases, with 14 bases between. Germline assignment: CDR1 MNHNY and CDR2 SVGAGI (reference sequence). CDR3 coding DNA: TGTGCCAGCAGACACCGGGGGGTGGCCCTCCACTTT. Protein sequence: CASRHRGVALHF.

V usage is TRBV20-1 and J usage is TRBJ1-5, with D perhaps TRBD1 (5 bases). The length of the CDR3 is 16 residues. V was shortened by 5 bases and J by 0 bases, with 17 bases between the two germline ends. The germline CDR1 and CDR2 sequences are DFQATT and SNEGSKA (reference sequence). The CDR3 spells CSASGPRVSSNQPQHF. CDR3 bases: TGCAGTGCTTCGGGACCGAGAGTATCTAGCAATCAGCCCCAGCATTTT.

This clonotype has ten or more counts. The V and J genes are TRBV6-2 or TRBV6-3 and TRBJ2-5; maybe TRBD2 (6 bases). Trimming took off 7 bases at V and 1 base at J, with 10 bases between the two ends. Germline V lookup: CDR1 MNHEY, CDR2 SVGEGT. This CDR3 has 13 residues. The DNA of the CDR3 is TGTGCCAGCACCGGACTATTCCAAGAGACCCAGTACTTC. It is translated as CASTGLFQETQYF.

This clonotype turned up a few times. This chain uses TRBV6-4 with TRBJ2-1, with a possible D match to TRBD1 (6 bases). V lost 5 bases to trimming and J lost 1 base, with 9 bases between them. The germline V gene has CDR1 MRHNA and CDR2 SNTAGT. The CDR3 has 14 residues. In DNA form, the CDR3 reads TGTGCCAGCAGTTACAGGGAATCCTACAATGAGCAGTTCTTC. Its translation is CASSYRESYNEQFF.

Details on this clonotype: The junction departs from germline at one end; a sequencing error may be responsible. The chain joins TRBV5-1 to TRBJ2-5; the D gene could be TRBD1 or TRBD2 (5 bases each). Germline CDR1 is SGHRS and CDR2 is YFSETQ. The CDR3 extends over 13 amino acids. The CDR3 loop reads CASSPGPQETQDF. The CDR3 bases are TGCGCCAGCAGCCCGGGACCTCAAGAGACCCAGGACTTC.

This clonotype was counted a few times. The V call is TRBV7-2, the J call TRBJ2-1, with 10 bases fitting TRBD2. With 2 bases clipped from V and 2 bases from J, the junction kept 6 bases outside the gene matches. This CDR3 is 17 amino acids long. CDR1 SGHTA and CDR2 FQGNSA come from the germline V gene. DNA of the CDR3: TGTGCCAGCAGCTTAACTAGCGGGGCTCCGGCCTACAATGAGCAGTTCTTC. Protein product: CASSLTSGAPAYNEQFF.

This clonotype was recorded only once. This chain uses TRBV28 with TRBJ1-2; D is ambiguous. The germline gives CDR1 MDHEN, CDR2 SYDVKM. The CDR3 is 13 amino acids. V lost 5 bases, J lost 4 bases, and 11 bases lay in between. The CDR3 sequence: CASSPPVGYGYTF. The CDR3 coding sequence is TGTGCCAGCAGTCCCCCAGTAGGCTATGGCTACACCTTC.

In its sample, this clonotype was seen a few times. One junction end does not reproduce the germline sequence, and a read error may be involved. This chain links TRBV6-5 with TRBJ2-1; 9 bases match TRBD2. The germline V gene encodes CDR1 MNHEY and CDR2 SVGAGI. There are 15 residues in the CDR3. The CDR3 here is CASSSPSGANLRPHF. CDR3 nucleotides: TGTGCCAGCAGTTCCCCTAGCGGGGCGAACTTGAGGCCCCACTTC.

The DNA for the CDR3 is TGTGCCAGCAGATACAGGGTAACAGGAATGAACACTGAAGCTTTCTTT. This encodes CASRYRVTGMNTEAFF. This sequence joins TRBV28 and TRBJ1-1; possible D gene TRBD1, 6 bases. The CDR3 is made up of 16 amino acids. The V gene lost 6 bases and the J gene lost 0 bases, with 17 bases spanning the gap. Germline CDR1 and CDR2: MDHEN and SYDVKM.

This clonotype was counted many times. V and J are TRBV20-1 and TRBJ1-2, with D uncertain. Trimming shortened V by 2 bases and J by 3 bases, and 10 bases separated the two germline ends. The germline V gene has CDR1 DFQATT and CDR2 SNEGSKA (reference sequence). This CDR3 spans 13 amino acids. The CDR3 sequence: CSARRPNDYGYTF. CDR3 DNA: TGCAGTGCTAGACGCCCAAACGACTATGGCTACACCTTC.

This clonotype has more than one count but fewer than ten. The limits of the CDR3 on the DNA are not certain, so only TCRdb's listed CDR3 is given. The gene calls are TRBV7-2 and TRBJ2-2; TRBD2 is taken as the D call from the table, unchecked against the DNA. CDR1 and CDR2 (germline): SGHTA, FQGNSA. The CDR3 spans 15 residues, counting both ends. Here the CDR3 reads CASRGLVYTGELFFF.

The genes are TRBV4-2 and TRBJ2-5; 11 positions match TRBD2. This CDR3 is 15 amino acids long. V trimming: 5 bases; J trimming: 0 bases; junction bases outside the gene matches: 2. Looked up from germline, CDR1 is LGHNA and CDR2 is YNFKEQ. This chain's CDR3 is CASSASGGYQETQYF. The CDR3 coding sequence is TGTGCCAGCAGCGCTAGCGGGGGGTACCAAGAGACCCAGTACTTC.

This clonotype was observed at least ten times. This chain uses TRBV14 with TRBJ2-7; D ambiguous. Germline V CDR1 and CDR2: SGHDN, FVKESK. The V and J ends lost 3 bases and 0 bases respectively, with 6 bases between them. The CDR3 length is 13 residues. As DNA, the CDR3 is TGTGCCAGCAGCCACCGGACCTCCTACGAGCAGTACTTC. This translates into CASSHRTSYEQYF. The full variable domain, with the rest looked up from reference TRBV14 and TRBJ2-7, is EAGVTQFPSHSVIEKGQTVTLRCDPISGHDNLYWYRRVMGKEIKFLLHFVKESKQDESGMPNNRFLAERTGGTYSTLKVQPAELEDSGVYFCASSHRTSYEQYFGPGTRLTVT.

J is TRBJ1-1 and V is TRBV7-3; D is ambiguous. The CDR3 spans 14 residues. Trimming removed 0 bases at V and 2 bases at J, with 7 bases between. Germline V lookup: CDR1 SGHTA, CDR2 FQGTGA. The CDR3 DNA reads TGTGCCAGCAGCTTAACGGGCAGAAACACTGAAGCTTTCTTT. Its protein product is CASSLTGRNTEAFF.

V and J are TRBV18 and TRBJ2-7; D possibly uses TRBD1 or TRBD2 (5 bases each). The CDR3 is 15 amino acids. The ends were cut back, 5 bases at V and 4 bases at J, with 18 bases in the middle. The germline V gene encodes CDR1 KGHSH and CDR2 LQKENI. The DNA of the CDR3 is TGTGCCAGCTCAGCAGAGTCAGGGACCGTATACGAGCAGTACTTC. This translates into CASSAESGTVYEQYF. The variable domain in full, completed from reference TRBV18 and TRBJ2-7, reads NAGVMQNPRHLVRRRGQEARLRCSPMKGHSHVYWYRQLPEEGLKFMVYLQKENIIDESGMPKERFSAEFPKEGPSILRIQQVVRGDSAAYFCASSAESGTVYEQYFGPGTRLTVT.

The CDR3: CASSPRLTGEETQYF. CDR3 coding DNA: TGTGCCAGCAGCCCGCGACTGACAGGGGAGGAGACCCAGTACTTC. The rearrangement uses TRBV9 and TRBJ2-5; 8 nucleotides match TRBD1. Germline CDR1 SGDLS, CDR2 YYNGEE. CDR3 size: 15 residues. J was trimmed by 5 bases and V by 4 bases; bases with no gene match: 10.

This clonotype has only a few counts. This chain uses TRBV7-2 with TRBJ1-4; D is possibly TRBD1 (6 bases). The CDR3 length is 15 residues. Trimming took off 4 bases at V and 15 bases at J, with 24 bases between the two ends. Looked up from germline, CDR1 is SGHTA and CDR2 is FQGNSA. Here the CDR3 DNA reads TGTGCCAGCAGCTCACAGGGATTCGGATCTCAAAGAGTGTTTTTT. The encoded protein is CASSSQGFGSQRVFF. Supplemented by reference TRBV7-2 and TRBJ1-4, the full variable domain reads GAGVSQSPSNKVTEKGKDVELRCDPISGHTALYWYRQSLGQGLEFLIYFQGNSAPDKSGLPSDRFSAERTGGSVSTLTIQRTQQEDSAVYLCASSSQGFGSQRVFFGSGTQLSVL.

The CDR3 DNA follows: TGTGCCAGCAGCTTAGGGACAGGGACGTATTCACCCCTCCACTTT. It yields the protein CASSLGTGTYSPLHF. This rearrangement joins TRBV7-2 to TRBJ1-6; the match to TRBD1 covers 8 bases. The germline V gene encodes CDR1 SGHTA and CDR2 FQGNSA. This CDR3 is 15 amino acids long. V was clipped by 1 base and J by 8 bases; unmatched bases: 4. Full variable domain (outside the CDR3, taken from reference TRBV7-2 and TRBJ1-6): GAGVSQSPSNKVTEKGKDVELRCDPISGHTALYWYRQSLGQGLEFLIYFQGNSAPDKSGLPSDRFSAERTGGSVSTLTIQRTQQEDSAVYLCASSLGTGTYSPLHFGNGTRLTVT.

This clonotype has a count of ten or more. The V and J genes are TRBV20-1 and TRBJ2-7; TRBD2 aligns across 8 bases. Germline CDR1 reads DFQATT; CDR2 reads SNEGSKA (reference sequence). The ends lost 2 bases at V and 2 bases at J; junction bases unmatched: 11. CDR3 length: 16 residues. The CDR3 DNA follows: TGCAGTGCTAGACCTAATAAGCGGGAGACTCCCTACGAGCAGTACTTC. It specifies CSARPNKRETPYEQYF.